Below, 5 T cell receptor beta chains from the same sample are listed, as sequenced in a study of early T cells in non-severe SARS-CoV-2 infection. One entry per CDR3 protein, called by TCRdb with MiXCR from the 5' RACE reads. The sample lists some 91,000 distinct CDR3 sequences, approximately 10% occurring once. The sample consisted of whole blood, taken at baseline. All receptors come from an adult who was a healthcare worker with PCR-confirmed SARS-CoV-2 infection or an uninfected control (not recorded which).

V usage is TRBV3-1 and J usage is TRBJ2-3; D is uncertain. V was clipped by 3 bases and J by 3 bases, with 7 bases between them. Germline V CDR1 and CDR2: LGHDT, YNNKEL (reference sequence). This CDR3 has 13 amino acids. The CDR3 DNA reads TGTGCCAGCAGCCAGACCAGGACAGATACGCAGTATTTT. Translation: CASSQTRTDTQYF.

This clonotype came up many times. This sequence joins TRBV30 and TRBJ1-5; TRBD1 is a possible D gene (5 bases). Trimming took 2 bases from V and 11 from J, leaving 16 bases between them. The length of the CDR3 is 13 residues. Germline V lookup: CDR1 GTSNPN, CDR2 SVGIG (reference sequence). CDR3: CAWSPTDGGAQHF. DNA of the CDR3: TGTGCCTGGAGTCCTACCGATGGGGGAGCCCAGCATTTT.

This clonotype was seen repeatedly, ten times or more. V gene TRBV18 combines with J gene TRBJ1-5; D uncertain. Germline CDR1 KGHSH, CDR2 LQKENI. V lost 2 bases to trimming and J lost 5 bases, with 10 bases between them. The length of the CDR3 is 14 residues. Here the CDR3 reads CASSPTREDQPQHF. The DNA of the CDR3 is TGTGCCAGCTCACCAACGAGGGAAGATCAGCCCCAGCATTTT.

The rearrangement uses TRBV4-1 and TRBJ1-6; maybe TRBD1 (6 bases). In germline, CDR1 is MGHRA, CDR2 YSYEKL. Trimming took 6 bases from V and 5 from J, leaving 11 bases between them. The length of the CDR3 is 14 residues. The CDR3 DNA follows: TGCGCCAGCAGTCCCCGGGACAATAATTCACCCCTCCACTTT. It yields the protein CASSPRDNNSPLHF.

This clonotype came up many times. The V gene is TRBV27, the J gene TRBJ1-4, with D unclear. The germline gives CDR1 MNHEY, CDR2 SMNVEV (reference sequence). This CDR3 contains 15 residues. The germline V and J ends were trimmed by 3 bases and 3 bases, with 11 bases remaining between them. The CDR3 is CASSFLGSANEKLFF. In nucleotides, the CDR3 is TGTGCCAGCAGTTTTTTGGGATCAGCTAATGAAAAACTGTTTTTT.